This TCR beta chain stems from a study of T-cell reconstitution after alpha-beta-depleted transplantation in children. Study findings and constraints: Alpha-beta T cells about two months after transplant reportedly derived from several hundred expanded graft clones. Newly produced T cells mostly accounted for T-cell counts and diversity one year post-transplant. Some patients showed high day-60 TCRbeta diversity, which derived from surviving recipient T cells and thymic progenitors.

Ten or more counts support this clonotype. Its matching antigen is unknown. Using unique molecular identifiers, the investigators prepared the TCRbeta library. Each CDR3 protein gets one entry after TCRdb re-called the PCR reads with MiXCR. Here the sample spans about 300,000 distinct CDR3 sequences, around 10% being singletons. The germline V and J ends were trimmed by 8 bases and 0 bases, with 17 bases remaining between them. From germline, CDR1 is MDHEN and CDR2 SYDVKM. The length of the CDR3 is 17 residues. This sequence was found in a boy under two years old with acute myeloid leukemia, due to receive a stem cell transplant. The sequencing here drew on PBMCs, taken before TCRalphabeta/CD19-depleted stem cell transplant. The chain uses TRBV28 and TRBJ2-6; D may correspond to TRBD1 or TRBD2 (5 bases each). The CDR3 nucleotides are TGTGCCAGCGGTCGGGGCAGGATCTCCTCTGGGGCCAACGTCCTGACTTTC. The encoded protein is CASGRGRISSGANVLTF.